The source of this T cell receptor beta chain is a study of blood T cells in healthy people across ages (dated by TCRdb to the mid-2010s). Background on the whole study: In model experiments, template switching captured roughly one uniquely barcoded TCR beta cDNA molecule for every two T cells. Age-related changes in TCR beta repertoire diversity were measured in the study by deep sequencing normalized with unique cDNA molecular identifiers. The donors were split into four age groups: young (average 16 years), middle-aged (39), aged (62) and long-lived (approximately 80). To avoid experimental bias, donors of different ages were distributed randomly across sequencing lanes. Using the same blood draw, the study looked at two additional independent replicas of 1 million unique cDNA reads for two donors, one aged 18 to 29 and the other aged 80 or older. Broader findings and caveats from the paper: Observed TCR beta diversity correlated strongly with the percentage of naive T cells measured by flow cytometry. The long-lived group showed more naive CD4+ T cells, fewer expanded clones and increased TCR diversity than the aged group, suggesting age selection. Because profiling used bulk unsorted PBMCs, naive and antigen-experienced compartments could not be compared conclusively. Estimates of total diversity from one million sequenced T cells were regarded as lower bounds and underestimates. Observed TCR beta diversity per million T cells fell roughly linearly with age, and a significant reduction was already apparent by age roughly 40. Donor CMV infection status was unknown, potentially confounding age-related changes in expanded clonotypes.

Library preparation employed 5' RACE. Sequenced using an Illumina HiSeq 2500. A second PCR of about 7 to 12 cycles was performed with a sample-barcoded 5' primer and a J-beta primer mix. Each TCR beta cDNA molecule received a unique molecular identifier from a template-switch 5' adaptor carrying 12 random nucleotides. Each sample yielded at least 3 million CDR3-containing paired-end reads. The Mint cDNA synthesis kit, primed by a TRBC-specific oligonucleotide, was used to synthesize first-strand cDNA from all RNA. Following uracil-DNA glycosylase treatment, a first 18-cycle PCR with universal primers M1SS and BC2_uni_R was performed on all cDNA. The paper's data handling went like this. For normalization, 1 million high-quality reads, each with a distinct molecular identifier, were randomly selected from each sample. Instead of being binned into consensus sequences, reads with shared molecular identifiers were discarded. MiTCR, with a Q25 quality threshold and the strictest error-elimination algorithm, was used for CDR3 identification, clonotype clustering and error correction. Lower-bound total TCR beta diversity was estimated with a nonparametric unseen species model using Euler transformation. TCRdb trimmed the raw reads at Q25, called clones with MiXCR and kept productive beta chains. Entries are consolidated by CDR3 protein sequence, retaining the most common genes and DNA. Here the V and J calls rest on TCRdb's processing, not on the authors' analysis. A total of more than 800,000 distinct CDR3 sequences appear in this sample, 45% of them only once. The ten most abundant clones make up about 20% of the sample.

The CDR3 goes from the cysteine to the phenylalanine over 13 residues. The only DNA kept is the CDR3, 39 bases in frame from the first base. Relative to germline, V is 5 bases shorter and J is 5 bases shorter, with 14 bases between their ends. Taken from the germline V gene (reference sequence), the CDR1 and CDR2 loops are DFQATT and SNEGSKA. Remarks on this clonotype: This receptor's antigen is unknown. No much larger clone exists at a distance of one base, and base qualities are not known.

The 35 to 40 donors, aged about 6 to 95 years, were systemically healthy Caucasian individuals from Russia. Each donor gave roughly 9 milliliters of peripheral blood, drawn into EDTA-treated Vacutainer tubes. Ficoll-Paque density-gradient centrifugation was used to isolate PBMCs, with at least 6.5 million obtained per sample. Trizol reagent was used to extract total RNA from the PBMCs, yielding at least 5.5 micrograms per sample. The percentages of naive CD45RAhigh/CD27high T cells were determined by flow cytometry on a PBMC aliquot from every donor. The material sequenced was blood. The rearrangement combines TRBV20-1 with TRBJ2-3; matching of 6 bases hints at TRBD2 as the D gene. The receptor's source is a woman in her sixties in good health. The bases are TGCAGTGCTGAGCGGACTATACAAGATACGCAGTATTTT. This translates into CSAERTIQDTQYF.